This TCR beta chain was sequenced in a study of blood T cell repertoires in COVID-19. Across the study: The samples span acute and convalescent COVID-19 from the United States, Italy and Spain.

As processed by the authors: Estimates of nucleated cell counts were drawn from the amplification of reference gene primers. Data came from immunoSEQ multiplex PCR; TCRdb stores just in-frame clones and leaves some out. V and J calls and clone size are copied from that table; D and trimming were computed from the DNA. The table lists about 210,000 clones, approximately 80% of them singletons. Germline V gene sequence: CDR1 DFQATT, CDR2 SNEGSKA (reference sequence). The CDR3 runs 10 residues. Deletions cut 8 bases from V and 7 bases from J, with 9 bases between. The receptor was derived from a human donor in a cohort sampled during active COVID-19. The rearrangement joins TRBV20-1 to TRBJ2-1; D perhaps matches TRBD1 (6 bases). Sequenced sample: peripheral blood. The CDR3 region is CSPTGNEQFF. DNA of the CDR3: TGCAGTCCTACAGGGAATGAGCAGTTCTTC.